The entry that follows covers one T cell receptor (beta chain) sequence. The antigen it recognizes is unknown. No per-base quality is available; no much larger clone lies one base away. TCRbeta CDR3 regions were amplified from genomic DNA using the immunoSEQ Assay, a bias-controlled multiplex PCR. The paper's data handling went like this. Within the assay, amplification of reference gene primers was used to estimate how many nucleated cells each sample contained. Sequence reads were collapsed and filtered to measure the absolute abundance of every unique TCRbeta CDR3 rearrangement. For each sample, productive Simpson clonality was calculated as the square root of Simpson's diversity index across productive rearrangements. TCRdb mirrors the immuneACCESS table, restricted to in-frame sequences. Some clones are absent from its copies; in checked studies, under half trace to an unresolved V gene, and the reason for the others is unknown. V, J and clone size are those of that table, while D and trimming were read from the DNA. In this sample the table shows about 380,000 clones, 81% of which occur a single time. About 1% of the sample is taken by the ten largest.

This sample stems from a study of blood T cell repertoires in COVID-19 (dated by TCRdb to about 2020). Regarding the research as a whole: Samples covering the acute and convalescent phases of COVID-19 were provided by collaborators in the United States, Italy and Spain. The material from the prospective study consisted of cDNA or gDNA derived from T cells, B-cell-depleted T cells, or PBMCs. Deeply sampled blood TCRbeta repertoires from subjects exposed to, actively infected with, or recovered from COVID-19 were included in the dataset. A freely available public database, intended as a resource for researchers studying the immune response to SARS-CoV-2, is where the repertoires were released. Samples were obtained from the ongoing ImmuneRACE study (first 160 participants) and from 1,254 subjects provided by 6 global collaborators. The sample metadata nearly always contained a de-identified subject ID, COVID-19 status, age in years and sex. Where HLA class I and class II types were available, the types were taken from metadata supplied by the sample provider, not from assay-based typing.

From a lookup of the germline V gene, CDR1 and CDR2 are SGHTA and FQGNSA. Its CDR3 holds 14 amino acids, cysteine through phenylalanine. Only the CDR3 DNA is retained, 42 bases long and in frame from the first base. Trimming takes 5 bases off V and 3 bases off J; junction bases not matched to a gene: 5. The collaborating institutions used their own protocols to collect whole blood in K2EDTA tubes. For TCRbeta analysis, collaborators shipped samples in one of three forms: frozen whole blood, isolated PBMCs, or DNA extracted from either of those sample types. What the authors observed across the whole study: How much clinical and demographic metadata was included differed by source and by participant, and the metadata was provided uncurated.

The chain is assembled from TRBV7-2 and TRBJ1-2, and TRBD1 matches 8 of the central bases. The clonotype was recovered from a human donor with acute or convalescent COVID-19. The donor label of this sample is uncertain. What was sequenced was peripheral blood. The DNA reads as follows: TGTGCCAGCAGCCCCGGGACAGGAGACTATGGCTACACCTTC. Translated, it gives CASSPGTGDYGYTF. With all but the CDR3 taken from the reference TRBV7-2 and TRBJ1-2 genes, the full variable domain is: GAGVSQSPSNKVTEKGKDVELRCDPISGHTALYWYRQSLGQGLEFLIYFQGNSAPDKSGLPSDRFSAERTGGSVSTLTIQRTQQEDSAVYLCASSPGTGDYGYTFGSGTRLTVV.